These T cell receptor beta chains were read from a single sample in a study of technical replicates of blood from a few donors. TCRdb's copy holds only in-frame clones and misses some; the assay was immunoSEQ multiplex PCR. Of 74,000 or so clones detected, about nine tenths appear once; the ten largest clones hold under 0.5%. The sequencing sample was made of T cells isolated from PBMCs. These receptors came from a human donor in good health. The CDR3 runs from the conserved cysteine through the conserved F or W. The D gene is left open where the match is weak. Clone size is not always given. Where it is, it says once, few, many or a class for expanded clones.

clone_size cdr3_length j_call d_call v_call cdr3_nt cdr3_aa
. 15 TRBJ2-7 TRBD1 TRBV11-2 TGTGCCAGCAGCTCGGGGGTGACAGGGGCCTACGAGCAGTACTTC CASSSGVTGAYEQYF
once 12 TRBJ2-7 . TRBV6-1 TGTGCCAGCACCCATCTCCTCGGCGAGCAGTACTTC CASTHLLGEQYF
. 14 TRBJ2-3 . TRBV4-3 TGCGCCAGCAGCCAAGAGGGCCTCACAGATACGCAGTATTTT CASSQEGLTDTQYF
. 13 TRBJ2-7 TRBD1 TRBV29-1 TGCAGCGTTCAAACAGGGGGCGCGGGCGAGCAGTACTTC CSVQTGGAGEQYF
. 13 TRBJ1-1 . TRBV5-1 TGCGCCAGCAGCTTGGCGGTGAACACTGAAGCTTTCTTT CASSLAVNTEAFF
. 16 TRBJ1-2 TRBD1 TRBV11-3 TGTGCCAGCAGCTTAGAGGGGAGGACAGGGGCCTATGGCTACACCTTC CASSLEGRTGAYGYTF
. 15 TRBJ2-3 . TRBV27 TGTGCCAGCAGTTTAAAAAGGGGCCACACAGATACGCAGTATTTT CASSLKRGHTDTQYF
. 13 TRBJ1-5 . TRBV27 TGTGCCAGCAGCCCCTCACTCTATCATCCCCAGCATTTT CASSPSLYHPQHF
. 16 TRBJ1-2 TRBD1 TRBV7-9 TGTGCCAGCAGCTTATTGCGGACAGGGGCTAACTATGGCTACACCTTC CASSLLRTGANYGYTF
. 16 TRBJ2-7 . TRBV4-1 TGCGCCAGCAGCCAAGAGGAGGGTGGACACGGCTACGAGCAGTACTTC CASSQEEGGHGYEQYF
. 15 TRBJ2-1 TRBD1 TRBV7-2 TGTGCCAGCAGCCCACAGGGGGCCTCCTACAATGAGCAGTTCTTC CASSPQGASYNEQFF
. 13 TRBJ1-5 . TRBV9 TGTGCCAGCAGCGAGGACACTAATCAGCCCCAGCATTTT CASSEDTNQPQHF
. 15 TRBJ1-3 . TRBV5-6 TGTGCCAGCAGCTTGGGCCCTATTTCTGGAAACACCATATATTTT CASSLGPISGNTIYF
. 12 TRBJ1-5 . TRBV4-3 TGCGCCAGCAGCTCCCAGGAGGGGCCCCAGCATTTT CASSSQEGPQHF
. 15 TRBJ2-1 TRBD2 TRBV7-3 TGTGCCAGCAGCATATCCGGGACTAAGTACAATGAGCAGTTCTTC CASSISGTKYNEQFF